This T cell receptor (beta chain) was identified during a study of type 1 and type 2 diabetes patients. Study observations and caveats: Groups were not age- or gender-matched, which may bias interpretation.

Points on this clonotype: Its antigen is not known. Being one base from a much bigger clone, this may be a read error.

PCR was run on genomic DNA. Amplification of the beta chain CDR3 used 30 forward and 13 reverse multiplex primers. Via MiXCR, TCRdb re-called the multiplex PCR reads, giving one row per CDR3 protein. The data contain 270,000 or so distinct CDR3 sequences, approximately 50% of them seen just once; the ten biggest clones take up approximately 13%. The receptor was isolated from a man younger than 30 with type 2 diabetes. Sequencing was performed on peripheral blood mononuclear cells (PBMCs).

CDR3 sequence reads: CAASPRRTGWEKLFF. DNA for the CDR3: TGTGCCGCCAGTCCTAGACGGACGGGGTGGGAAAAACTGTTTTTT. The chain combines TRBV15 with TRBJ1-4, with D hard to call. Germline V gene lookup returns CDR1 LNHNV and CDR2 YYDKDF (reference sequence). This CDR3 is built from 15 residues.